The clone carrying this T cell receptor beta chain was detected ten times or more. The antigen remains unidentified. Preparation of the TCRbeta library involved a method that used unique molecular identifiers. TCRdb recomputed calls from the PCR reads with MiXCR, one row per CDR3 protein. The repertoire includes approximately 98,000 distinct CDR3 sequences, almost 6.5% of them detected once, and about 23% sits in the top ten. The data were obtained in a study of T-cell reconstitution after alpha-beta-depleted transplantation in children. Study-wide results and limits: Once a year had passed after transplant, T-cell counts and diversity came mostly from newly produced T cells. Some patients' high day-60 TCRbeta diversity was attributed to recipient cells surviving conditioning. Several hundred rapidly expanded clones from non-depleted graft cells reportedly supplied alpha-beta T cells about two months post-transplant.

V dropped 4 bases and J dropped 2; count of bases not matched to a gene: 4. Germline-derived CDR1 and CDR2 are SEHNR and FQNEAQ (reference sequence). CDR3 length: 16 residues. The receptor was derived from a male patient aged 2-15 years who had a stem cell transplant for acute lymphoblastic leukemia, so the T cells may come from the graft donor. The chain recombines TRBV7-9 with TRBJ2-1; 11 bases line up with TRBD1. The sequencing used PBMCs, mostly from graft donor cells, collected 360 days after TCRalphabeta/CD19-depleted stem cell transplant. DNA of the CDR3: TGTGCCAGCAGCTCGCCGGGACAGGGGGCCTACAATGAGCAGTTCTTC. Translating it yields CASSSPGQGAYNEQFF.